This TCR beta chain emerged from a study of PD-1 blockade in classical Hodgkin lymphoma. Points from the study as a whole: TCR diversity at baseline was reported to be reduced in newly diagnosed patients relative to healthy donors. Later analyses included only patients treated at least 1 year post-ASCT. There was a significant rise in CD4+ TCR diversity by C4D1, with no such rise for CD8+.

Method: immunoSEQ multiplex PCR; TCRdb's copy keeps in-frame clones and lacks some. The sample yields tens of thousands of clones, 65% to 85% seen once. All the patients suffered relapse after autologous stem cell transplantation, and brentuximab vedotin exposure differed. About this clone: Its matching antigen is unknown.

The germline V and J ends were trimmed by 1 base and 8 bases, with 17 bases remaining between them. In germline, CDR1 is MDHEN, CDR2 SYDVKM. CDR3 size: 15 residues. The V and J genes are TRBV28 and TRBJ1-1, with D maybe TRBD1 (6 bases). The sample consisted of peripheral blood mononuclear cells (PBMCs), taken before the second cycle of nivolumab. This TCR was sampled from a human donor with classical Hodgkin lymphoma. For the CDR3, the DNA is TGTGCCAGCAGTTTATTCCGGGGGGCGAATTCCGAAGCTTTCTTT. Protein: CASSLFRGANSEAFF.